Included here is one T cell receptor (beta chain) sequence, with context. The data were taken from a study of T cells in Graves' hyperthyroidism and ophthalmopathy. This CDR3 contains 9 residues. The V and J ends lost 8 bases and 7 bases respectively, with 8 bases between them. The germline CDR1 and CDR2 sequences are SQVTM and ANQGSEA. What was amplified from RNA transcripts were TCR beta CDR3 regions. The primer set for the first-round RT-PCR of the TCR CDR3 was HTBI. TCRdb reprocessed the multiplex PCR reads with MiXCR, giving one entry per CDR3 protein. The sample records 600,000 or so distinct CDR3 sequences, under 60% being singletons.

The sequence was obtained from a woman in her late teens or twenties with Graves' hyperthyroidism. The chain is built from TRBV29-1 and TRBJ2-5; no clear D. Sequencing was performed on peripheral blood or thyroid tissue (not recorded which). CDR3 region: CSITGTQYF. The CDR3 DNA is TGCAGCATAACCGGGACCCAGTACTTC. Complete variable domain (other parts from reference TRBV29-1 and TRBJ2-5): SAVISQKPSRDICQRGTSLTIQCQVDSQVTMMFWYRQQPGQSLTLIATANQGSEATYESGFVIDKFPISRPNLTFSTLTVSNMSPEDSSIYLCSITGTQYFGPGTRLLVL.